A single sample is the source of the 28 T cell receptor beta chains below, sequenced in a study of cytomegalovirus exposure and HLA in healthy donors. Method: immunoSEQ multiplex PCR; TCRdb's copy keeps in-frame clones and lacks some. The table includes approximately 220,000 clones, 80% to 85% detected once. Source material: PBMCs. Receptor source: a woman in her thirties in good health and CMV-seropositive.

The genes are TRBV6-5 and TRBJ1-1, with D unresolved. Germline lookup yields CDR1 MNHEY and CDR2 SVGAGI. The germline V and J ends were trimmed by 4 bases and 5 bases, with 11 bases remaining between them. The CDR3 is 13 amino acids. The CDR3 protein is CASSWPGKTEAFF. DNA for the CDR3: TGTGCCAGCAGTTGGCCGGGGAAAACTGAAGCTTTCTTT.

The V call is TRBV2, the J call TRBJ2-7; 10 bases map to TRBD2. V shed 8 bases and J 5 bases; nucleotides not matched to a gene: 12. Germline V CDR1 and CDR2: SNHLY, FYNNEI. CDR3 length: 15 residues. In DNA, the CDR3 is TGTGCCAGCGCCCAAGGTGCTAGCGGGAGTCACGAGCAGTACTTC. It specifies CASAQGASGSHEQYF.

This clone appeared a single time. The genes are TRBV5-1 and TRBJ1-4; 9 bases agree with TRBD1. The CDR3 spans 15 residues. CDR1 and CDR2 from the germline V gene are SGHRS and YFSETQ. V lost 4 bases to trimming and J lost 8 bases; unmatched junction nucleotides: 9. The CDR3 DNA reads TGCGCCAGCAGCCCCGGGACAGGGTTCACCGAAAAACTGTTTTTT. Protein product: CASSPGTGFTEKLFF.

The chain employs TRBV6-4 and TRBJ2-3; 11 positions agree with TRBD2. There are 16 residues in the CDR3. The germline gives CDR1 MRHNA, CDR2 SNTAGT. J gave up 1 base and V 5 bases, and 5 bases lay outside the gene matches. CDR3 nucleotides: TGTGCCAGCAGTATACTAGCGGGAGCGGGCACAGATACGCAGTATTTT. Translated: CASSILAGAGTDTQYF.

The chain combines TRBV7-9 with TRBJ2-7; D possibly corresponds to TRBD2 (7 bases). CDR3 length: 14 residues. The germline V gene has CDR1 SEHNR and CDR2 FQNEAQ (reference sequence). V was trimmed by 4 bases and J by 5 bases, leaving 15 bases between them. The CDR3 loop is CASSSGWGGNEQYF. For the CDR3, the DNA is TGTGCCAGCAGCTCCGGCTGGGGGGGCAACGAGCAGTACTTC.

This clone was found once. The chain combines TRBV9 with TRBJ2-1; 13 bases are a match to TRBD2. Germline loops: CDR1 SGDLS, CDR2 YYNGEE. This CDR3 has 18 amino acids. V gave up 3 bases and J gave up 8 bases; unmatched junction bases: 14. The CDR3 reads CASSARTSGSITVDEQFF. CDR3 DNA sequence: TGTGCCAGCAGCGCTCGGACTAGCGGGAGTATAACAGTCGATGAGCAGTTCTTC. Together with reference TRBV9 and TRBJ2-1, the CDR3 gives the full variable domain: DSGVTQTPKHLITATGQRVTLRCSPRSGDLSVYWYQQSLDQGLQFLIQYYNGEERAKGNILERFSAQQFPDLHSELNLSSLELGDSALYFCASSARTSGSITVDEQFFGPGTRLTVL.

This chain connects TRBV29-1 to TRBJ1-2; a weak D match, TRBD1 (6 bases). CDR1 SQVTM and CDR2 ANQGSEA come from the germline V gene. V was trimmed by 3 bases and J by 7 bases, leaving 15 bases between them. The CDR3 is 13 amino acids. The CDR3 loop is CSVETRDIRGYTF. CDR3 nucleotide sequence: TGCAGCGTTGAGACCAGGGACATTCGTGGCTACACCTTC.

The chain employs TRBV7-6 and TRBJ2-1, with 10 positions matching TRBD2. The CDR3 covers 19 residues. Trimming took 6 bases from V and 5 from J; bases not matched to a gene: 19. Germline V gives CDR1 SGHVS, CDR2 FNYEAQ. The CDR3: CASSLLLSQELAGNNEQFF. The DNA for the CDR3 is TGTGCCAGCAGTCTCTTACTATCGCAGGAACTAGCGGGAAACAATGAGCAGTTCTTC.

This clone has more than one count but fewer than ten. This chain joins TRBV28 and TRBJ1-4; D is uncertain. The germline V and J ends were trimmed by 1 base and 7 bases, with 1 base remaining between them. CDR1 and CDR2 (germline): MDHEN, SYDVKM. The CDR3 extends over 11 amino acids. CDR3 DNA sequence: TGTGCCAGCAGTTTATCTGAAAAACTGTTTTTT. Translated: CASSLSEKLFF. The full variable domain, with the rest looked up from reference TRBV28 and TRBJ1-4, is DVKVTQSSRYLVKRTGEKVFLECVQDMDHENMFWYRQDPGLGLRLIYFSYDVKMKEKGDIPEGYSVSREKKERFSLILESASTNQTSMYLCASSLSEKLFFGSGTQLSVL.

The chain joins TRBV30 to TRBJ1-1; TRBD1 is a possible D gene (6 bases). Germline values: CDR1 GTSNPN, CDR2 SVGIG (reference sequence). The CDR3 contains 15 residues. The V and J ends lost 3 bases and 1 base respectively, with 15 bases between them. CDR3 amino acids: CAWREPDRRNTEAFF. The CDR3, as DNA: TGTGCCTGGAGAGAGCCTGACAGGAGGAACACTGAAGCTTTCTTT.

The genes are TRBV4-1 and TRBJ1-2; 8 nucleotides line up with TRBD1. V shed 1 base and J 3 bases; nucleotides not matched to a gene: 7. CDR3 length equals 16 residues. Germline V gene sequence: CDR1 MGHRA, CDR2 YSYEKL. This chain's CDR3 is CASSQAGRGLHYGYTF. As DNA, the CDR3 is TGCGCCAGCAGCCAAGCTGGCAGGGGGCTCCACTATGGCTACACCTTC.

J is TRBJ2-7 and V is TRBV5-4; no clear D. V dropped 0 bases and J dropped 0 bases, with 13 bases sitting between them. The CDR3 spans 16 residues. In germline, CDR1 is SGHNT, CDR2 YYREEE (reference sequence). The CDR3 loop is CASSLVGLAPSYEQYF. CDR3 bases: TGTGCCAGCAGCTTGGTAGGCTTAGCCCCCTCCTACGAGCAGTACTTC.

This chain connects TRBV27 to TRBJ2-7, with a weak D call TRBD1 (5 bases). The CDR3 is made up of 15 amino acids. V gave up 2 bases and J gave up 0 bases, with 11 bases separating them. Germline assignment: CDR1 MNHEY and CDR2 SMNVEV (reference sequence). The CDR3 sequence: CASSLAQGISYEQYF. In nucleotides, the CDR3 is TGTGCCAGCAGTTTAGCCCAGGGTATCTCCTACGAGCAGTACTTC.

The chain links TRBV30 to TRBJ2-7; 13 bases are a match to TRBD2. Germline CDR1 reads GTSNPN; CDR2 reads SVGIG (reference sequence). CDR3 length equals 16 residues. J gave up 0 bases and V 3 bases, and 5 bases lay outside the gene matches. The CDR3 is CAWRHRTSGSSYEQYF. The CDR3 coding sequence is TGTGCCTGGAGACATAGGACTAGCGGGAGCTCCTACGAGCAGTACTTC.

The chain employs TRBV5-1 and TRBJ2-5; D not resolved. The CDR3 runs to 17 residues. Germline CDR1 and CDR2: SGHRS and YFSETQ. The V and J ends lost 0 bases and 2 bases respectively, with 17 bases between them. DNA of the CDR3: TGCGCCAGCAGCTTGGCCGTTAACGCAATAGAACAAGAGACCCAGTACTTC. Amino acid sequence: CASSLAVNAIEQETQYF.

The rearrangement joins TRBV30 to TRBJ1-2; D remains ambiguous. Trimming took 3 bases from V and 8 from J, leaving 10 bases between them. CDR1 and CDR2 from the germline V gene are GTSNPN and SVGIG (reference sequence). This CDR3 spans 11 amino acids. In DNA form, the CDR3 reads TGTGCCTGGAGCCCCGCGGAAGGCTACACCTTC. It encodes CAWSPAEGYTF.

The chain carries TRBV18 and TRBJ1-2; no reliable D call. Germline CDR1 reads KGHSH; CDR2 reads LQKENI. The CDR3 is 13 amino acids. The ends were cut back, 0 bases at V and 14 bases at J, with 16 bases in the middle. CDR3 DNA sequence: TGTGCCAGCTCACCACCGGGGTGGCAGGAACTAACCTTC. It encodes CASSPPGWQELTF.

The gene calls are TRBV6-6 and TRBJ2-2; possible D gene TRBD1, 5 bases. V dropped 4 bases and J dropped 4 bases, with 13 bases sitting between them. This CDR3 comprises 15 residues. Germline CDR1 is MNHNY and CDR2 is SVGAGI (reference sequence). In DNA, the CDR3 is TGTGCCAGCAGTTTGGGGCAGAAACTCACCGGGGAGCTGTTTTTT. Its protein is CASSLGQKLTGELFF.

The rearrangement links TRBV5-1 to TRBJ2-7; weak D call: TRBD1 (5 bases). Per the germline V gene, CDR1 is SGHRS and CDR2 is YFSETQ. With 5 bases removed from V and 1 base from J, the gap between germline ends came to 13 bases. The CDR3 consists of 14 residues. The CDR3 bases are TGCGCCAGCAGTCTGGTGGCAGGGTCCTACGAGCAGTACTTC. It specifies CASSLVAGSYEQYF.

CDR3 loop: CASSLGPVHEQYF. The DNA for the CDR3 is TGTGCCAGCAGCCTAGGCCCAGTCCACGAGCAGTACTTC. The chain recombines TRBV5-4 with TRBJ2-7; D ambiguous. CDR3 length equals 13 residues. The V end lost 4 bases, the J end lost 5 bases, and 13 bases lay between the germline ends. In germline, CDR1 is SGHNT, CDR2 YYREEE (reference sequence).

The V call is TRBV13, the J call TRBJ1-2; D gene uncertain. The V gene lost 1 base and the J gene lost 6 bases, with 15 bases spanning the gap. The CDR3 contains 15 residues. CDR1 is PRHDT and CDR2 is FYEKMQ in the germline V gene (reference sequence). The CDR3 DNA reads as TGTGCCAGCAGCTTAGCGACGGATACGGGAGATGGCTACACCTTC. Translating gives CASSLATDTGDGYTF.

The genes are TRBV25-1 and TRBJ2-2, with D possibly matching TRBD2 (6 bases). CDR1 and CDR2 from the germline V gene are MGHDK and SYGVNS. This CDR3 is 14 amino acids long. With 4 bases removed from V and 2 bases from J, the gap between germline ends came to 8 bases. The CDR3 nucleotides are TGTGCCAGCAGTGGGGACTTTAACACCGGGGAGCTGTTTTTT. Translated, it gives CASSGDFNTGELFF.

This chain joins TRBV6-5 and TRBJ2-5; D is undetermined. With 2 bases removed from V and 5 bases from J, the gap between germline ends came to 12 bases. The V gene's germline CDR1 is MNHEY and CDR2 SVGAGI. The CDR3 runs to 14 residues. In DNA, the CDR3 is TGTGCCAGCAGTTACGACCATTCGCGCGAGACCCAGTACTTC. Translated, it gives CASSYDHSRETQYF.

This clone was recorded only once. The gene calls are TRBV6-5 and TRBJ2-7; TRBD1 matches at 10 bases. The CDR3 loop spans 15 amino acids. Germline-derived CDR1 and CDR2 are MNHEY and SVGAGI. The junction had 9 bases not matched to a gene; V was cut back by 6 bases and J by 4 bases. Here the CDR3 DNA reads TGTGCCAGCAGGGGGACCGGGACAGGGGTTTACGAGCAGTACTTC. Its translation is CASRGTGTGVYEQYF.

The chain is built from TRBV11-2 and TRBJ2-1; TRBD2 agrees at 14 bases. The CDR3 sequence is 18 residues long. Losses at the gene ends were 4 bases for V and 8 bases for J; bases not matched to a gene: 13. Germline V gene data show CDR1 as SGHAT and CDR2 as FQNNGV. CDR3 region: CASSSERLAGGPGDEQFF. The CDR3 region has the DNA TGTGCCAGCAGCTCCGAAAGACTAGCGGGAGGGCCAGGCGATGAGCAGTTCTTC.

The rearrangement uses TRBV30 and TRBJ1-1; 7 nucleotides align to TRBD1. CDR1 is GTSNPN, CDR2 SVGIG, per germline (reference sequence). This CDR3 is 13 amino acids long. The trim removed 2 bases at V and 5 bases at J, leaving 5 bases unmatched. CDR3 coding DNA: TGTGCCTGGAGTAAACAGGGGTATACTGAAGCTTTCTTT. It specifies CAWSKQGYTEAFF.

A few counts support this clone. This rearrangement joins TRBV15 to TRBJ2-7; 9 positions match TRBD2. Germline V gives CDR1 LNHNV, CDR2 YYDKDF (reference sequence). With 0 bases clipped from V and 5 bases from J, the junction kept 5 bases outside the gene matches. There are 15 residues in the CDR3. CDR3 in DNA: TGTGCCACCAGCAGAGATAGGAGACTAGCGGACGAGCAGTACTTC. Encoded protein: CATSRDRRLADEQYF.

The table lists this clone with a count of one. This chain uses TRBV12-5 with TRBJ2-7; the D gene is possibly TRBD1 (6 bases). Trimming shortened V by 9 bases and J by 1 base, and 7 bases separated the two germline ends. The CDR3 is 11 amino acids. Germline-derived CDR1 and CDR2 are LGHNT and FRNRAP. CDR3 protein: CARDSSYEQYF. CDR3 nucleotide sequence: TGTGCTAGGGACAGTTCCTACGAGCAGTACTTC.